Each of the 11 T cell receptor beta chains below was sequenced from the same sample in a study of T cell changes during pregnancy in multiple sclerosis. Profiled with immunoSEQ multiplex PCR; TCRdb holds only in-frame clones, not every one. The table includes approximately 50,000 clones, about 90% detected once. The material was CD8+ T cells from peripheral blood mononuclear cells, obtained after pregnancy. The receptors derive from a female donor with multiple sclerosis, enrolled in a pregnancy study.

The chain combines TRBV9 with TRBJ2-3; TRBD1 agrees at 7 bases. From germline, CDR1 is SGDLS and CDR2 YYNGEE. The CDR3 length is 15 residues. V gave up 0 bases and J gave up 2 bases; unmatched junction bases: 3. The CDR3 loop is CASSVGQGDTDTQYF. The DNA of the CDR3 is TGTGCCAGCAGCGTAGGACAGGGAGACACAGATACGCAGTATTTT.

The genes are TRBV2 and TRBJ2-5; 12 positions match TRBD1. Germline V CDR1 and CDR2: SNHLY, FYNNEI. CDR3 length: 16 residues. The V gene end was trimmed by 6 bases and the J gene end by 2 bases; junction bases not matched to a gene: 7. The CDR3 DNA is TGTGCCAGCAGGGCCCGGGACAGGGGGCCACAAGAGACCCAGTACTTC. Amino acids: CASRARDRGPQETQYF.

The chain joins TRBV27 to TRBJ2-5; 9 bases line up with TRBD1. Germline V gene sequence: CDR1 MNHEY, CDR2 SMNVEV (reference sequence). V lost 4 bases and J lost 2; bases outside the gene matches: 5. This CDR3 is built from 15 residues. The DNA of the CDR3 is TGTGCCAGCAGTTATACAGGGGGCCCTCAAGAGACCCAGTACTTC. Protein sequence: CASSYTGGPQETQYF.

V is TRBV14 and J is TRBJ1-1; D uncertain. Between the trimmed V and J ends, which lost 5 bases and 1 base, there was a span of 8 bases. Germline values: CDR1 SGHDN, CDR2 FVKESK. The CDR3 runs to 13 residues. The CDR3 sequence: CASSFAGNTEAFF. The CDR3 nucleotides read TGTGCCAGCAGCTTCGCAGGGAACACTGAAGCTTTCTTT.

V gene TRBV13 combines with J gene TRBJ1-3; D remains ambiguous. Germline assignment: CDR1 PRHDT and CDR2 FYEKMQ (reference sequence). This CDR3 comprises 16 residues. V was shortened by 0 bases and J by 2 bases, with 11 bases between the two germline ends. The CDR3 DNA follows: TGTGCCAGCAGCTTAGGACCCTTGCCAGCTGGAAACACCATATATTTT. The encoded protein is CASSLGPLPAGNTIYF.

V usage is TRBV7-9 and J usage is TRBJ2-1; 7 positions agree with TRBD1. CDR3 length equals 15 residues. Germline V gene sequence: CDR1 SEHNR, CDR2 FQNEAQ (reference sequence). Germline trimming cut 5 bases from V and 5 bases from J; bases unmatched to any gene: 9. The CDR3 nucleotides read TGTGCCAGCAGCGCACTTCCGGGACAGAACAATGAGCAGTTCTTC. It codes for CASSALPGQNNEQFF.

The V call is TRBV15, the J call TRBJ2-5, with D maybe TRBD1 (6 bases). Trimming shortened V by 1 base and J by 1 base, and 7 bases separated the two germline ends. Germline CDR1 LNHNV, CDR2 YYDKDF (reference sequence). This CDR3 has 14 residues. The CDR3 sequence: CATSRVGAQETQYF. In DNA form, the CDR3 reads TGTGCCACCAGCAGAGTGGGGGCCCAAGAGACCCAGTACTTC.

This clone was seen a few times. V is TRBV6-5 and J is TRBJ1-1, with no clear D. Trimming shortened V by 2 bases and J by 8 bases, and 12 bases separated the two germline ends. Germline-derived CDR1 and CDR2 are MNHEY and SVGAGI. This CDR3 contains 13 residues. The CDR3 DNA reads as TGTGCCAGCAGTTACACCCCCTGGGAGGAAGCTTTCTTT. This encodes CASSYTPWEEAFF.

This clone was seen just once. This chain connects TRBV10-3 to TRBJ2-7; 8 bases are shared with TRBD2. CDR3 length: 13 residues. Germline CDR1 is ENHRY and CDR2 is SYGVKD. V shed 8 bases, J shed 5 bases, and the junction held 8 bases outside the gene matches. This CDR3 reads CAIGRGGADEQYF. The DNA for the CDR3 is TGTGCCATCGGACGGGGGGGGGCGGACGAGCAGTACTTC.

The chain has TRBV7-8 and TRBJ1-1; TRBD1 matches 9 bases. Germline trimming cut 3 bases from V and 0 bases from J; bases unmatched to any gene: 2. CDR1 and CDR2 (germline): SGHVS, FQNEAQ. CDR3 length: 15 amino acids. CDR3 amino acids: CASSFYRGLNTEAFF. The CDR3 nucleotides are TGTGCCAGCAGCTTTTACAGGGGGCTGAACACTGAAGCTTTCTTT.

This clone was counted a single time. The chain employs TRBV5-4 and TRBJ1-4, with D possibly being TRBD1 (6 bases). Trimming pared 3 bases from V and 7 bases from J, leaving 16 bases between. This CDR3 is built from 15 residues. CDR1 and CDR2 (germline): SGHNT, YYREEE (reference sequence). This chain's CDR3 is CASSWGGGLSEKLFF. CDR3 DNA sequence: TGTGCCAGCAGCTGGGGTGGGGGCTTGAGTGAAAAACTGTTTTTT. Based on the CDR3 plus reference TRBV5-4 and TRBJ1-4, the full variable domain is ETGVTQSPTHLIKTRGQQVTLRCSSQSGHNTVSWYQQALGQGPQFIFQYYREEENGRGNFPPRFSGLQFPNYSSELNVNALELDDSALYLCASSWGGGLSEKLFFGSGTQLSVL.